This is a list of T cell receptor beta chains from one sample in a study of blood T cell repertoires in COVID-19. Some clones are missing from TCRdb's copy, which holds only in-frame ones; the method was immunoSEQ multiplex PCR. Of some 240,000 clones in the sample, roughly 76% were seen once. Input material: peripheral blood. The receptor source for this set is a woman of 80 years or more with COVID-19, enrolled during active disease. The CDR3 runs from the conserved cysteine through the conserved F or W. A D gene is named only where the DNA matches it firmly.

CDR3 DNA | CDR3 protein | J gene | V gene | CDR3 length | D gene
TGCGCCAGCAGCTTGGAGGGGGCCTTCAATCAGCCCCAGCATTTT | CASSLEGAFNQPQHF | TRBJ1-5 | TRBV5-1 | 15 | TRBD1
TGTGCCAGCAGCCCAATAGCGGATAGCACAGATACGCAGTATTTT | CASSPIADSTDTQYF | TRBJ2-3 | TRBV4-2 | 15 | -
TGTGCCAGCAGTCACAGGGTGGGGTCTGGAAACACCATATATTTT | CASSHRVGSGNTIYF | TRBJ1-3 | TRBV6-5 | 15 | -
TGTGCCAGCAGCTTAGGGGCTCATACATTAAATGGCTACACCTTC | CASSLGAHTLNGYTF | TRBJ1-2 | TRBV7-2 | 15 | -
TGTGCCAGCTCACCATTGGGAGGAGCTGAAGCTTTCTTT | CASSPLGGAEAFF | TRBJ1-1 | TRBV18 | 13 | -
TGTGCCATCAGTGAGCGAACGACAGCCTCTGGAAACACCATATATTTT | CAISERTTASGNTIYF | TRBJ1-3 | TRBV10-3 | 16 | -
TGTGCCAGCAGTCTGACCAGGGGCACCTACGAGCAGTACTTC | CASSLTRGTYEQYF | TRBJ2-7 | TRBV27 | 14 | -
TGTGCCTGGAGTGGCGGGTTGACTAGCGGCCCCTACGAGCAGTACTTC | CAWSGGLTSGPYEQYF | TRBJ2-7 | TRBV30 | 16 | TRBD2
TGCGCCAGCAGCTTGTCAGGGGGCACAGATACGCAGTATTTT | CASSLSGGTDTQYF | TRBJ2-3 | TRBV5-1 | 14 | -
TGTGCCAGCAGCCGAATCCCGACAGAACGGACCTACGAGCAGTACTTC | CASSRIPTERTYEQYF | TRBJ2-7 | TRBV11-2 | 16 | -
TGTGCCAGCAGTGGCGAGGGGGTCGTTAGCAATCAGCCCCAGCATTTT | CASSGEGVVSNQPQHF | TRBJ1-5 | TRBV2 | 16 | -
TGTGCCAGCAGCTTAGGGACAGGCGCTTCTAACTATGGCTACACCTTC | CASSLGTGASNYGYTF | TRBJ1-2 | TRBV7-2 | 16 | TRBD1
TGCAGCGTGTGGGCCAATGAGCAGTTCTTC | CSVWANEQFF | TRBJ2-1 | TRBV29-1 | 10 | -
TGCGCCAGCAGCTTGTTAATAGCGGGAGTCCAGTTCTTC | CASSLLIAGVQFF | TRBJ2-1 | TRBV5-1 | 13 | TRBD2
TGTGCCAGCAGTGACGGGGGGCCTGAGGGCACTGAAGCTTTCTTT | CASSDGGPEGTEAFF | TRBJ1-1 | TRBV6-1 | 15 | -
TGTGCCAGCAGCCTGTTAGAAAACACTGAAGCTTTCTTT | CASSLLENTEAFF | TRBJ1-1 | TRBV3-1/TRBV3-2 | 13 | -
TGTGCCAGCGGGAACCGGGACAGTGGAGCCAAAAACATTCAGTACTTC | CASGNRDSGAKNIQYF | TRBJ2-4 | TRBV2 | 16 | TRBD1
TGTGCCAGCAAGGACACACCTTGGGACTATGGCTACACCTTC | CASKDTPWDYGYTF | TRBJ1-2 | TRBV27 | 14 | -
TGCGCCAGCAGCCGGCGGGACACTGAAGCTTTCTTT | CASSRRDTEAFF | TRBJ1-1 | TRBV5-1 | 12 | -
TGCGCCAGCAGCTTCCTCAGCGCGAACACCGGGGAGCTGTTTTTT | CASSFLSANTGELFF | TRBJ2-2 | TRBV5-1 | 15 | -